These T cell receptor beta chains were read from a single sample in a study of cytomegalovirus exposure and HLA in healthy donors. The repertoire was sequenced with immunoSEQ multiplex PCR; TCRdb's copy has only in-frame clones and lacks some. Here the sample spans 59,000 or so clones, 75% to 90% being singletons. Sequencing was carried out using PBMCs. The receptors come from a woman between 18 and 29 years old in good health and CMV-seronegative. Both conserved end residues are part of each CDR3. Fields, in order: clone size, V gene, D gene, J gene, CDR3 DNA, CDR3 protein. D genes are given only for firm matches. Rows may omit the clone size; those that give it use once, few, many or a size class.

.	TRBV18	.	TRBJ1-5	TGTGCCAGCTCACCTCAGGACAGCTCCAATCAGCCCCAGCATTTT	CASSPQDSSNQPQHF
.	TRBV2	TRBD1	TRBJ2-7	TGTGCCAGCAGTGAGAGGACAGGGGGCTCCTACGAGCAGTACTTC	CASSERTGGSYEQYF
.	TRBV5-5	TRBD2	TRBJ2-7	TGTGCCAGCAGCTTTGTCCTAGCGGGGGACTACGAGCAGTACTTC	CASSFVLAGDYEQYF
.	TRBV29-1	TRBD2	TRBJ2-5	TGCAGCGTTGGGTCGGGAAGCGGGGGGATGGAAGAGACCCAGTACTTC	CSVGSGSGGMEETQYF
.	TRBV4-1	TRBD1	TRBJ1-2	TGCGCCAGCAGCCAGCCTGGACAGGTTATAAACTATGGCTACACCTTC	CASSQPGQVINYGYTF
.	TRBV13	.	TRBJ2-2	TGTGCCAGCAGCCCGAGACAGGTTACGAACACCGGGGAGCTGTTTTTT	CASSPRQVTNTGELFF
.	TRBV10-3	TRBD2	TRBJ2-2	TGTGCCATCAGTGCGGAGCGGGGCACCGGGGAGCTGTTTTTT	CAISAERGTGELFF
.	TRBV7-2	TRBD2	TRBJ2-1	TGTGCCAGCACCCCTGGGGGAGGGGATGAGCAGTTCTTC	CASTPGGGDEQFF
.	TRBV6-4	.	TRBJ2-5	TGTGCCAGCAGTGAGGGCCTCGGGGGGACCCAGTACTTC	CASSEGLGGTQYF
.	TRBV11-2	.	TRBJ2-7	TGTGCCAGCAGCTTAGTGCGGGCCCAGTACGAGCAGTACTTC	CASSLVRAQYEQYF
.	TRBV7-2	TRBD1	TRBJ1-1	TGTGCCAGCAGCTTAGGACAGGGGGCCGATGAAGCTTTCTTT	CASSLGQGADEAFF
.	TRBV30	.	TRBJ2-7	TGTGCCTGGTCCCTAGGGGCCTCCGAGCAGTACTTC	CAWSLGASEQYF
.	TRBV4-2	.	TRBJ2-7	TGTGCCAGCAGCCAATATTGGACAGTCTCCTACGAGCAGTACTTC	CASSQYWTVSYEQYF
.	TRBV2	TRBD1	TRBJ1-2	TGTGCCAGCAGCATTTCGACAGGGCAATATGGCTACACCTTC	CASSISTGQYGYTF
once	TRBV25-1	TRBD2	TRBJ2-7	TGTGCCAGCAGTGAATGGGACGGGGGGGAGTCCTACGAGCAGTACTTC	CASSEWDGGESYEQYF
.	TRBV12-5	TRBD1	TRBJ1-2	TGTGCTAGTGGAATACGGGACAGTAACTATGGCTACACCTTC	CASGIRDSNYGYTF
.	TRBV19	.	TRBJ1-1	TGTGCCAGTAGTGCTCAGGGTGTGGGCCGAATGAACACTGAAGCTTTCTTT	CASSAQGVGRMNTEAFF
.	TRBV30	.	TRBJ1-2	TGTGCCTGGAGCCCCAATTTGGTAGAGGGCTATGGCTACACCTTC	CAWSPNLVEGYGYTF
.	TRBV6-5	.	TRBJ1-2	TGTGCCAGCGGCCGGGATGGCTACACCTTC	CASGRDGYTF
.	TRBV9	.	TRBJ2-1	TGTGCCAGCAGCGTAGGAGTCTTGCGAGACAATGAGCAGTTCTTC	CASSVGVLRDNEQFF
.	TRBV6-5	.	TRBJ1-3	TGTGCCAGCAGAACCGACAGCGCTGGAAACACCATATATTTT	CASRTDSAGNTIYF
.	TRBV28	TRBD1	TRBJ1-2	TGTGCCAGCAGGGGACAGTCTTATGGCTACACCTTC	CASRGQSYGYTF
.	TRBV7-6	TRBD1	TRBJ1-4	TGTGCCAGCAGCTTAGGGCAGGGGGCTAAACTGTTTTTT	CASSLGQGAKLFF
.	TRBV11-3	.	TRBJ2-6	TGTGCCAGCAGCTTAGATCGGGGAAACGTCCTGACTTTC	CASSLDRGNVLTF
.	TRBV15	.	TRBJ2-2	TGTGCCACCAGCAGAGAAAGACAGATTAACACCGGGGAGCTGTTTTTT	CATSRERQINTGELFF
.	TRBV11-2	.	TRBJ1-2	TGTGCCAGCAGCTTACCCTATAACTATGGCTACACCTTC	CASSLPYNYGYTF
.	TRBV25-1	.	TRBJ1-4	TGTGCCAGCAGTCCCCATGGGGGGGGTGATGAAAAACTGTTTTTT	CASSPHGGGDEKLFF
.	TRBV18	TRBD1	TRBJ2-1	TGTGCCAGCTCACCACCGGGGGACAGTACCTACAATGAGCAGTTCTTC	CASSPPGDSTYNEQFF
.	TRBV28	.	TRBJ2-7	TGTGCCAGCAGGAGCAGGGGTGGGCAACTCTACGAGCAGTACTTC	CASRSRGGQLYEQYF
.	TRBV4-1	.	TRBJ2-7	TGCGCCAGCAGCCAAGGAGCGGAAGAAATCTCCTACGAGCAGTACTTC	CASSQGAEEISYEQYF
once	TRBV19	.	TRBJ1-1	TGTGCCAGTAGTATTCGGGGGGGCACTGAAGCTTTCTTT	CASSIRGGTEAFF
.	TRBV4-3	.	TRBJ2-2	TGCGCCAGCAGCCTCGAGGGAGGGAACACCGGGGAGCTGTTTTTT	CASSLEGGNTGELFF
.	TRBV30	TRBD1	TRBJ2-7	TGTGCCTGGAGTTGGGGCTCAGGGGGCTACGAGCAGTACTTC	CAWSWGSGGYEQYF
.	TRBV28	TRBD2	TRBJ2-7	TGTGCCAGCAGTTTTGATCACGGGACTAGGACCTACGAGCAGTACTTC	CASSFDHGTRTYEQYF
.	TRBV27	TRBD2	TRBJ2-3	TGTGCCAGCAGTTACCGAGGACTAGCAGTTAGCACAGATACGCAGTATTTT	CASSYRGLAVSTDTQYF
.	TRBV18	TRBD1	TRBJ1-4	TGTGCCAGCTCACCACCGACAGGGTCAACTAATGAAAAACTGTTTTTT	CASSPPTGSTNEKLFF
.	TRBV30	TRBD2	TRBJ2-3	TGTGCCTGGAGTAGTGGCGGGAGAGCAGATACGCAGTATTTT	CAWSSGGRADTQYF
once	TRBV5-6	.	TRBJ2-5	TGTGCCAGCAGCTTGGTCGGTTATGGGCAACAAGAGACCCAGTACTTC	CASSLVGYGQQETQYF
.	TRBV28	.	TRBJ2-7	TGTGCCAGCAGACCTCGGGTGAGCTCCTACGAGCAGTACTTC	CASRPRVSSYEQYF
.	TRBV5-4	.	TRBJ2-1	TGTGCCAGCAGCGTAGACTTGAACAATGAGCAGTTCTTC	CASSVDLNNEQFF
.	TRBV15	.	TRBJ2-5	TGTGCCACCAGCAGAGTGGGCGAGTTACAAGAGACCCAGTACTTC	CATSRVGELQETQYF
.	TRBV12-5	.	TRBJ2-1	TGTGCTAGTGGTGGGGGACTGTTCTATGAGCAGTTCTTC	CASGGGLFYEQFF
few	TRBV5-6	TRBD2	TRBJ2-7	TGTGCCAGCAGCTCTTTAGCGGGGGGAAACTACGAGCAGTACTTC	CASSSLAGGNYEQYF
.	TRBV18	TRBD2	TRBJ2-3	TGTGCCAGCTCACCTACTAGCGGGAGCTGGACAGATACGCAGTATTTT	CASSPTSGSWTDTQYF
.	TRBV7-2	TRBD2	TRBJ2-2	TGTGCCAGCAGCTCCCGAGGGACTAGCGGGGTGTCACCCGGGGAGCTGTTTTTT	CASSSRGTSGVSPGELFF
.	TRBV19	TRBD2	TRBJ2-5	TGTGCCAGTAGAAGACCCCCCCCCACTAGCGGGGGACGAGAGCCCCAGTACTTC	CASRRPPPTSGGREPQYF
.	TRBV6-1	.	TRBJ2-2	TGTGCCAGCAGTGAAATGTTAGACACCGGGGAGCTGTTTTTT	CASSEMLDTGELFF
.	TRBV7-6	.	TRBJ1-2	TGTGCCAGCAGCTTTAGTCCTAACTATGGCTACACCTTC	CASSFSPNYGYTF
.	TRBV18	TRBD1	TRBJ2-2	TGTGCCAGCTCACCACAGGGACAGGGGGCGACCGGGGAGCTGTTTTTT	CASSPQGQGATGELFF